The 8 T cell receptor beta chains presented below share a single source sample, sequenced in a study of blood T cell repertoires in COVID-19. Sequencing used immunoSEQ multiplex PCR; TCRdb keeps in-frame clones, though not all of them. The profile shows under 300,000 clones, roughly 79% of them singletons. The sequencing sample was made of PBMCs or T cells enriched from blood (not recorded which). The receptors here all came from a man aged 40-49 years who had recovered from COVID-19.

The chain is built from TRBV21-1 and TRBJ1-1; the table's D call, TRBD1, was not checked against the DNA. TRBV21-1 is a pseudogene. CDR3 length equals 17 residues. The CDR3 DNA reads TGTGCCAGCAGCAAAGGTGTCCGGGGACAGGGGTACACTGAAGCTTTCTTT. It translates to CASSKGVRGQGYTEAFF.

V and J are TRBV5-1 and TRBJ2-7, with D possibly being TRBD1 (5 bases). CDR3 length: 18 residues. Germline CDR1 SGHRS, CDR2 YFSETQ. Trimming pared 4 bases from V and 0 bases from J, leaving 23 bases between. CDR3 amino acids: CASSLYTLSTRVSYEQYF. The CDR3 bases are TGCGCCAGCAGCCTGTACACCCTTTCCACCAGGGTCTCCTACGAGCAGTACTTC.

This sequence joins TRBV19 and TRBJ1-5; 7 bases are a match to TRBD1. The J segment lost 3 bases and the V segment lost 7 bases, leaving 12 bases of the junction unmatched. The CDR3 is 16 amino acids. Germline CDR1 is LNHDA and CDR2 is SQIVND (reference sequence). The CDR3 DNA follows: TGTGCCAGTATAGGGGACAGAGACGGCACCAATCAGCCCCAGCATTTT. The encoded protein is CASIGDRDGTNQPQHF. The variable domain in full, with the rest retrieved from reference TRBV19 and TRBJ1-5, is DGGITQSPKYLFRKEGQNVTLSCEQNLNHDAMYWYRQDPGQGLRLIYYSQIVNDFQKGDIAEGYSVSREKKESFPLTVTSAQKNPTAFYLCASIGDRDGTNQPQHFGDGTRLSIL.

This clone turned up a few times. This chain links TRBV6-6 with TRBJ1-2; TRBD1 might be the D (6 bases). The germline CDR1 and CDR2 sequences are MNHNY and SVGAGI (reference sequence). V dropped 1 base and J dropped 8 bases, with 17 bases sitting between them. The CDR3 covers 15 residues. The CDR3 bases are TGTGCCAGCAGTTACTTATTACAGGGAGAGGAGGGCTACACCTTC. Its protein is CASSYLLQGEEGYTF.

CDR3 bases: TGTGCCAGCAGCCCCCGAGCGGAGAACACTGAAGCTTTCTTT. It specifies CASSPRAENTEAFF. V is TRBV7-8 and J is TRBJ1-1; D ambiguous. V lost 5 bases, J lost 1 base, and 11 bases lay in between. From germline, CDR1 is SGHVS and CDR2 FQNEAQ. This CDR3 contains 14 residues.

J is TRBJ2-3 and V is TRBV24-1; TRBD1 matches 9 bases. The CDR3 loop spans 15 amino acids. Germline values: CDR1 KGHDR, CDR2 SFDVKD. V was pared by 4 bases and J by 3 bases, with 4 bases of the junction left unmatched. The CDR3 DNA follows: TGTGCCACCAGTGACCCTGGGACAGGGACAGATACGCAGTATTTT. Translating it yields CATSDPGTGTDTQYF.

J is TRBJ2-1 and V is TRBV2, with 10 bases that match TRBD2. Germline V gives CDR1 SNHLY, CDR2 FYNNEI. V lost 4 bases, J lost 7 bases, and 10 bases stayed unmatched. The length of the CDR3 is 16 residues. CDR3 DNA sequence: TGTGCCAGCAGTGTAGAATCTAGCGGGAGTAGTAATGAGCAGTTCTTC. Translated, it gives CASSVESSGSSNEQFF.

V is TRBV7-8 and J is TRBJ2-2; maybe TRBD2 (5 bases). Germline CDR1 SGHVS, CDR2 FQNEAQ. V lost 5 bases to trimming and J lost 5 bases, with 12 bases between them. The CDR3 is 14 amino acids. The CDR3 region is CASSPETRTGELFF. The CDR3 DNA is TGTGCCAGCAGCCCAGAAACTAGGACCGGGGAGCTGTTTTTT.